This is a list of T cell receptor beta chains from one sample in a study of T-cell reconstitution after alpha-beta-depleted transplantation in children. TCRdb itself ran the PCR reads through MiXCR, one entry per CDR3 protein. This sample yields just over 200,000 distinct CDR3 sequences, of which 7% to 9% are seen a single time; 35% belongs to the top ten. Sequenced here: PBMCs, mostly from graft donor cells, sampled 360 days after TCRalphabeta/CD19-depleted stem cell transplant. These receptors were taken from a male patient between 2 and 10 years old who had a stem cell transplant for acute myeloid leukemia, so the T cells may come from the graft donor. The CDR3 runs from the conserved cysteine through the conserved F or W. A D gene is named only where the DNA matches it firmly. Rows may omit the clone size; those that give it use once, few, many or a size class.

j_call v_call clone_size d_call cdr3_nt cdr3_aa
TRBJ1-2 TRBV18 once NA TGTGCCAGCTCACCACTAGACGAGTATGGCTACACCTTC CASSPLDEYGYTF
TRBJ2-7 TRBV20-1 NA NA TGCAGTGCTAGAGATCAAGCTCGAACCTACGAGCAGTACTTC CSARDQARTYEQYF
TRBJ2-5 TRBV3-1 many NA TGTGCCAGCAGCTCTCACCCGGGGGCGAGGAAGACCCAGTACTTC CASSSHPGARKTQYF
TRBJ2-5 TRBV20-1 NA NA TGCAGTGCTAACAAAGAGACCCAGTACTTC CSANKETQYF
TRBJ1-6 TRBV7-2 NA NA TGTGCCAGCAGCTTAGCGTCAACTGCCTCCGGTTCACCCCTCCACTTT CASSLASTASGSPLHF
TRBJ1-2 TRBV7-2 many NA TGTGCCAGCAGCTTATACAGGGCTAATCGAGGCTACACCTTC CASSLYRANRGYTF
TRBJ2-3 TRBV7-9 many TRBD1 TGTGCCAGCAGCCTGACAGGGGGGGCAGATACGCAGTATTTT CASSLTGGADTQYF
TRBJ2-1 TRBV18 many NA TGTGCCAGCTCACCGGTGGTCCTTGGAGCCTACAATGAGCAGTTCTTC CASSPVVLGAYNEQFF
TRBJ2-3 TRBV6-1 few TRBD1 TGTGCCAGCCTGGACAGGGGGGCGACAGATACGCAGTATTTT CASLDRGATDTQYF
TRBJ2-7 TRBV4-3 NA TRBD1 TGCGCCAGCAGCCACTACACAGGGGCCTACGAGCAGTACTTC CASSHYTGAYEQYF
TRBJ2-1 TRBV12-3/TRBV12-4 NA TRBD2 TGTGCCAGCCCTTACGGTCGGCGGACTAGTTCTAGTGAGCAGTTCTTC CASPYGRRTSSSEQFF
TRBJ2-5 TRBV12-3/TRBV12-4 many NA TGTGCCAGCAGCCTAGTAGCGATGGTTGTGAGGGAGACCCAGTACTTC CASSLVAMVVRETQYF
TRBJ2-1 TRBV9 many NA TGTGCCAGCAGCGTAGAGGGTAGGGGGCGACTAGCCTACAATGAGCAGTTCTTC CASSVEGRGRLAYNEQFF
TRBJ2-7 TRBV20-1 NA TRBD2 TGCAGTGCTAGAGAGACCGGGACTAGCGTCAGCCCCTTACACTTC CSARETGTSVSPLHF
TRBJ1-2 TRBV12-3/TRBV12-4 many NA TGTGCCAGCAGTTTATCCAAGGGGGGCCCCCTGCGCTACACCTTC CASSLSKGGPLRYTF
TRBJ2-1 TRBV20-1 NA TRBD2 TGCAGTGCTAGGGTCTCGGGCGGGAGGAGGTACAATGAGCAGTTCTTC CSARVSGGRRYNEQFF
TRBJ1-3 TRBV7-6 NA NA TGTGCCAGCAGCTTAAGTGGGGAGCTGGTTGGAAACACCATATATTTT CASSLSGELVGNTIYF
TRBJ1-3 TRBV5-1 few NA TGCGCCAGCGGGGACCGGGGGAACACCATATATTTT CASGDRGNTIYF
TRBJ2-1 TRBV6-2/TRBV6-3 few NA TGTGCCAGCAGTTACTCTTTCAATGAGCAGTTCTTC CASSYSFNEQFF
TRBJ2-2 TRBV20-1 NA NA TGCAGTGCTAGGGGTGGCTGGGTCACCGGGGAGCTGTTTTTT CSARGGWVTGELFF
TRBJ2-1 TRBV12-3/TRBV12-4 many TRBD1 TGTGCCAGCAGTTTAGGCCCCGGACAGGCGTACAATGAGCAGTTCTTC CASSLGPGQAYNEQFF
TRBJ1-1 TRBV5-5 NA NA TGTGCCAGCAGCAACAGGGCCATGAACACTGAAGCTTTCTTT CASSNRAMNTEAFF
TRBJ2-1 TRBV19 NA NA TGTGCCAGTAGTTTGACGATTAGACCCTACAATGAGCAGTTCTTC CASSLTIRPYNEQFF
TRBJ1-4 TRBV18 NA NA TGTGCCAGCTCTGCAGGGAATGAAAAACTGTTTTTT CASSAGNEKLFF
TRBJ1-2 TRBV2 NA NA TGTGCCAGCAGTGAAGTAGGGGGAGGCTACACCTTC CASSEVGGGYTF
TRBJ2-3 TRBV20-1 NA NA TGCAGTGCTAGGGGGGGGCAAGTTAATAAGGGAAAGACAGATACGCAGTATTTT CSARGGQVNKGKTDTQYF
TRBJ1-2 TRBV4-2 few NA TGTGCCAGCAGCCAAGAAGGGGCTTGGGCGTACTATGGCTACACCTTC CASSQEGAWAYYGYTF
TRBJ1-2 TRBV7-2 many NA TGTGCCAGCAGCCCCGGGAGAAACTATGGCTACACCTTC CASSPGRNYGYTF
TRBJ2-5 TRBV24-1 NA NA TGTGCCACCAGTGACCCCCGGGCGGCCAGTGAGACCCAGTACTTC CATSDPRAASETQYF
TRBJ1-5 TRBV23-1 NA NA TGCGCCAGCAGTCAACGGGCGGGCGTCCGGAGCAATCAGCCCCAGCATTTT CASSQRAGVRSNQPQHF
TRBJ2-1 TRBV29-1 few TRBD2 TGCAGCGTTGAACAGCGACTAGCGGGAGAATTCAATGAGCAGTTCTTC CSVEQRLAGEFNEQFF
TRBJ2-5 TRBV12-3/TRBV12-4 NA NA TGTGCCAGCAGTTACCAGTCCACACTAGAAGAGACCCAGTACTTC CASSYQSTLEETQYF
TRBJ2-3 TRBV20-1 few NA TGCAGTGCTAGTACTGAGGGGAGGACAGATACGCAGTATTTT CSASTEGRTDTQYF
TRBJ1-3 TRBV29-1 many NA TGCAGCGTTGAAGTTACAGGAGTGGGAAACACCATATATTTT CSVEVTGVGNTIYF
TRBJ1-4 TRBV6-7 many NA TGTGCCAGCAGTACCTTAGGCTCGGCGCGGGGGCAAACTAATGAAAAACTGTTTTTT CASSTLGSARGQTNEKLFF
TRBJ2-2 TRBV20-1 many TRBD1 TGCAGTGCTGCAGGGGGCGCGAACACCGGGGAGCTGTTTTTT CSAAGGANTGELFF
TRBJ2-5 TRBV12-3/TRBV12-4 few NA TGTGCCAGCAGTCGACGGGACTCCTGGTACCAAGAGACCCAGTACTTC CASSRRDSWYQETQYF
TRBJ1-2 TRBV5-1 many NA TGCGCCAGCAGCTTGGCCCAGGGAATCTACTATGGCTACACCTTC CASSLAQGIYYGYTF
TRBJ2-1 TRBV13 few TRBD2 TGTGCCAGCAGCTTGGCGGGGGGATTAGGTTACAATGAGCAGTTCTTC CASSLAGGLGYNEQFF
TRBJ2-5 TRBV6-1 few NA TGTGCCAGCAGGACCACTACGGACAGTCACCAAGAGACCCAGTACTTC CASRTTTDSHQETQYF
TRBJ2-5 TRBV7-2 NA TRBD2 TGTGCCAGCAGCGCCCGACTAGCGGGGGCCCGGGGGACCCAGTACTTC CASSARLAGARGTQYF
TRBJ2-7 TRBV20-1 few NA TGCAGTGCTAGAGATCGGCAGGGATCCCACGAGCAGTACTTC CSARDRQGSHEQYF